These T cell receptor beta chains were read from a single sample in a study of blood T cell repertoires in COVID-19. Using immunoSEQ multiplex PCR, the repertoire was profiled, and TCRdb retains in-frame clones only, with some absent. The table records just over 80,000 clones, roughly 76% of them present only once. Sequencing was carried out using peripheral blood. Source of these receptors: a woman of 80 years or more with active or convalescent COVID-19. The conserved cysteine and the conserved F or W are not part of the CDR3 here.

j_call v_call cdr3_aa
TRBJ1-3 TRBV4-2 ASSPPRQGGRNTIY
TRBJ2-7 TRBV2 ASDLLTGGSYEQY
TRBJ2-3 TRBV10-3 AISDGIPDTQY
TRBJ2-1 TRBV7-3 ASSFLGGGYNEQF
TRBJ1-4 TRBV30 AWSRQGGEKLF
TRBJ2-7 TRBV12-5 ASGFPSRGSSYEQY
TRBJ1-4 TRBV30 AWSLQGTEKLF
TRBJ2-7 TRBV5-1 ASREQGASSYEQY
TRBJ2-7 TRBV10-3 AVSGRGYEQY
TRBJ2-5 TRBV6-1 ASIEGTTRTQY